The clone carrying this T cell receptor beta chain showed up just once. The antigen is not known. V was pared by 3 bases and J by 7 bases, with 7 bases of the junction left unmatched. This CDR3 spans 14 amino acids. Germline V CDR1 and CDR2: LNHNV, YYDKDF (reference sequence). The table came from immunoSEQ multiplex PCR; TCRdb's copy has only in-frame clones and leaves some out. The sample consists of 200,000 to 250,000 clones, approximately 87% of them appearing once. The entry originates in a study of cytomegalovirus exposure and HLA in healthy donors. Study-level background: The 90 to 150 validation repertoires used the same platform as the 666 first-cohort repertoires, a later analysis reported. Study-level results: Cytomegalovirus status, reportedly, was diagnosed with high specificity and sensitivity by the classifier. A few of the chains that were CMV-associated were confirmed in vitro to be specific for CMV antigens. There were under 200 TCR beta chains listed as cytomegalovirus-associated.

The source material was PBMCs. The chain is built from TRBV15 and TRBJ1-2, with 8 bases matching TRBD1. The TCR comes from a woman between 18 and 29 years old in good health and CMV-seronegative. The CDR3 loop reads CATSRERTGPGYTF. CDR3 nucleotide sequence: TGTGCCACCAGCAGGGAAAGGACAGGGCCTGGCTACACCTTC. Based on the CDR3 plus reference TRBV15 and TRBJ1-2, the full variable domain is DAMVIQNPRYQVTQFGKPVTLSCSQTLNHNVMYWYQQKSSQAPKLLFHYYDKDFNNEADTPDNFQSRRPNTSFCFLDIRSPGLGDTAMYLCATSRERTGPGYTFGSGTRLTVV.